These T cell receptor beta chains were read from a single sample in a study of blood T cell repertoires in COVID-19. Assay used: immunoSEQ multiplex PCR; TCRdb lists only in-frame clones, some missing. The sample holds roughly 240,000 clones; approximately 87% are singletons and the top ten take under 5.5%. Sequencing was carried out using peripheral blood. Source of these receptors: a man in his sixties who had recovered from COVID-19. Each CDR3 is given with its conserved first and last residue. The D gene is left open where the match is weak. Size is stated for part of the rows, as once, few or many counts, or as a class when the clone is expanded.

J gene,D gene,V gene,clone size,CDR3 protein,CDR3 DNA
TRBJ2-3,.,TRBV6-1,.,CASSERAGRRTGADTQYF,TGTGCCAGCAGTGAACGAGCAGGGCGGAGAACTGGAGCGGATACGCAGTATTTT
TRBJ2-1,.,TRBV12-3/TRBV12-4,few,CASSTARSGEQFF,TGTGCCAGCAGCACAGCCAGATCCGGTGAGCAGTTCTTC
TRBJ2-2,TRBD2,TRBV19,.,CASSITSGRAISTGELFF,TGTGCCAGTAGTATAACGAGCGGGAGGGCCATTAGCACCGGGGAGCTGTTTTTT
TRBJ2-1,TRBD2,TRBV3-1/TRBV3-2,.,CASSQVGGRTYNEQFF,TGTGCCAGCAGCCAAGTAGGCGGGAGAACCTACAATGAGCAGTTCTTC
TRBJ1-4,.,TRBV28,.,CATQGGTNEKLFF,TGTGCCACCCAAGGGGGAACTAATGAAAAACTGTTTTTT
TRBJ2-3,.,TRBV27,.,CASTSDSLIAQYF,TGTGCCAGCACTTCGGACTCCTTGATAGCGCAGTATTTT
TRBJ2-7,TRBD2,TRBV28,.,CASRGPSGGRSYEQYF,TGTGCCAGCAGGGGGCCTAGCGGGGGAAGATCCTACGAGCAGTACTTC
TRBJ1-5,.,TRBV3-1/TRBV3-2,.,CASSQDQGSNQPQHF,TGTGCCAGCAGCCAAGATCAGGGAAGCAATCAGCCCCAGCATTTT
TRBJ2-1,TRBD2,TRBV5-1,.,CASSSASGHNEQFF,TGCGCCAGCAGCTCCGCTAGCGGCCACAATGAGCAGTTCTTC
TRBJ1-2,.,TRBV6-1,.,CASSDRLGGGYTF,TGTGCCAGCAGTGACAGGCTGGGTGGAGGCTACACCTTC
TRBJ2-7,.,TRBV15,.,CATSRGGPYEQYF,TGTGCCACCAGCAGAGGTGGCCCTTACGAGCAGTACTTC
TRBJ2-4,TRBD1,TRBV6-4,.,CASTDRGELAKNIQYF,TGTGCCAGCACTGACAGGGGCGAACTAGCCAAAAACATTCAGTACTTC
TRBJ1-3,TRBD1,TRBV7-2,.,CASSLDPGTDSGNTIYF,TGTGCCAGCAGCTTAGATCCCGGGACAGACTCTGGAAACACCATATATTTT
TRBJ2-1,TRBD1,TRBV10-3,.,CATRTGGESNEQFF,TGTGCCACTCGGACAGGGGGCGAGTCCAATGAGCAGTTCTTC
TRBJ1-1,.,TRBV30,.,CAWSVPDINTEAFF,TGTGCCTGGAGTGTACCAGATATTAACACTGAAGCTTTCTTT
TRBJ1-2,.,TRBV27,once,CASSPDTFNYGYTF,TGTGCCAGCAGCCCGGACACCTTTAACTATGGCTACACCTTC
TRBJ2-3,.,TRBV5-1,once,CASSHTDVSSTDTQYF,TGCGCCAGCAGCCACACAGACGTTTCTAGCACAGATACGCAGTATTTT
TRBJ1-1,TRBD1,TRBV19,.,CASSIDGTGGTEAFF,TGTGCCAGTAGTATAGATGGGACAGGGGGCACTGAAGCTTTCTTT
TRBJ1-1,TRBD1,TRBV29-1,.,CSTRQGATEAFF,TGCAGCACCCGACAGGGGGCAACTGAAGCTTTCTTT
TRBJ2-7,.,TRBV6-5,.,CASSYALRGKNYEQYF,TGTGCCAGCAGTTACGCTTTGCGAGGCAAAAACTACGAGCAGTACTTC
TRBJ1-1,TRBD1,TRBV9,few,CASSVEPGGTEAFF,TGTGCCAGCAGCGTAGAACCAGGGGGCACTGAAGCTTTCTTT
TRBJ2-7,.,TRBV6-5,.,CASSYSGGGEQYF,TGTGCCAGCAGTTACTCAGGGGGTGGGGAGCAGTACTTC
TRBJ2-5,TRBD2,TRBV19,.,CASSIGLAGAETQYF,TGTGCCAGTAGTATTGGCCTAGCGGGAGCAGAGACCCAGTACTTC
TRBJ2-1,.,TRBV7-2,.,CASSLVGGNEQFF,TGTGCCAGCAGCTTAGTAGGGGGCAATGAGCAGTTCTTC
TRBJ2-7,.,TRBV7-8,.,CASSRVYPRGGDEQYF,TGTGCCAGCAGCCGCGTTTACCCAAGGGGGGGAGACGAGCAGTACTTC
TRBJ2-7,TRBD1,TRBV28,.,CASSLLGGQGYEQYF,TGTGCCAGCAGTCTTTTAGGGGGACAGGGCTACGAGCAGTACTTC
TRBJ2-5,.,TRBV10-3,.,CAIKSTAQETQYF,TGTGCCATCAAAAGTACAGCCCAAGAGACCCAGTACTTC
TRBJ2-7,TRBD2,TRBV9,.,CASSSGGASEQYF,TGTGCCAGCAGTAGCGGGGGGGCCTCCGAGCAGTACTTC
TRBJ2-3,TRBD2,TRBV3-1/TRBV3-2,.,CASSVAGAVADTQYF,TGTGCCAGCAGCGTAGCGGGGGCCGTGGCAGATACGCAGTATTTT